One TCR beta chain is described in this entry. This clonotype was counted many times. What antigen it recognizes has not been identified. Per-nucleotide qualities are absent, and no much larger clonotype sits a single base away. Library preparation employed PCR. Sequenced using an Illumina HiSeq 2500. TCR libraries were prepared with molecular barcoding, using unique molecular identifiers to normalize TCRbeta repertoire quantification. TCRdb cleaned the public reads at Q25 with fastp, built clones with MiXCR and kept in-frame beta chains. Rows with one shared CDR3 protein collapse into an entry with the most common genes and DNA. Here the sample has hundreds of thousands of distinct CDR3 sequences; 13% occur a single time. The ten largest clones take up 0.79% of the sample. Taken with the paper, the label for treatment or condition translates to: allogeneic hematopoietic cell transplantation with graft depleted of TCRalphabeta T cells and CD19 B cells. TCRalphabeta/CD19-depleted allogeneic hematopoietic cell grafts were given to the transplant recipients, all of whom were children.

V is shortened by 5 bases, J by 3 bases, and the region joining them spans 13 bases. The germline V gene sets CDR1 to SQVTM and CDR2 to ANQGSEA. The CDR3 measures 13 amino acids from cysteine to phenylalanine. Left in the record is the CDR3 DNA by itself, 39 bases read in frame from the first base. The record originates from a study of T-cell reconstitution after alpha-beta-depleted transplantation in children (dated by TCRdb to 2016 to 2017). As for the study more broadly: Using TCR repertoire profiling, the study followed T-cell immune reconstitution in a quantitative way in children after TCRalphabeta/CD19-depleted allogeneic hematopoietic cell transplantation. The full study reports these points: Apparently early alphabetaT-cell count recovery about two months after transplant reportedly relied on only several hundred rapidly expanded clones derived from non-depleted graft cells. In some patients, the high TCRbeta diversity seen at day 60 was put down to recipient T cells and intrathymic progenitors that had survived conditioning. Over subsequent months, a decline in hyperexpanded clone frequencies was noted, and after one year, T-cell counts and TCRbeta diversity were mostly ascribed to newly produced T cells.

The material sequenced was PBMCs, taken before TCRalphabeta/CD19-depleted stem cell transplant. Recombination linked TRBV29-1 to TRBJ2-5, with the D gene possibly TRBD1 or TRBD2, each one fitting 5 bases. The sequence came from a girl aged 2 to 9 with congenital amegakaryocytic thrombocytopenia, due to receive a stem cell transplant. The CDR3 protein sequence reads: CSVPGPLEETQYF. The nucleotide sequence reads TGCAGCGTTCCGGGACCGTTAGAAGAGACCCAGTACTTC.